In this sample, the clone carrying this TCR beta chain turned up once. V shed 0 bases and J 6 bases; nucleotides not matched to a gene: 7. The CDR3 extends over 15 amino acids. In germline, CDR1 is SGHVS, CDR2 FQNEAQ. The table came from immunoSEQ multiplex PCR; TCRdb's copy has only in-frame clones and leaves some out. This table holds roughly 13,000 clones, about nine tenths found once. This sample stems from a study of chemoradiotherapy in HPV16-positive cancers. Specimen: tumor tissue, collected from a patient who underwent chemoradiotherapy. The chain carries TRBV7-8 and TRBJ1-1; 7 nucleotides line up with TRBD1. This sequence was found in a human donor with HPV-associated anogenital cancer. The CDR3 here is CASSLAFQGVAEAFF. CDR3 coding DNA: TGTGCCAGCAGCTTAGCATTTCAGGGGGTGGCTGAAGCTTTCTTT.